The rows below give T cell receptor beta chains drawn from one sample of a study of identical twins. TCRdb analysed the 5' RACE reads with MiXCR anew, one entry per CDR3 protein. The sample lists around 230,000 distinct CDR3 sequences, around 10% seen once, with 5% to 6.5% in the top ten. The sample taken for sequencing was memory (CD45RO+) T cells sorted from blood. The origin of the receptors is a woman under 30 in good health. The CDR3 runs from the conserved cysteine through the conserved F or W. Each record gives: V gene, J gene, clone size, D gene, CDR3 DNA, CDR3 protein. A D gene is named only where the DNA matches it firmly. Only part of the rows carry a size: once, few, many, or a class if the clone is expanded.

>TRBV7-9|TRBJ1-1|few|NA
TGTGCCAGCAGCTCCTACGGGGTTGGGTGGAGGGGAACTGAAGCTTTCTTT
CASSSYGVGWRGTEAFF
>TRBV20-1|TRBJ1-3|many|NA
TGCAGTGCTAGAGATCTCTCTGGAAACACCATATATTTT
CSARDLSGNTIYF
>TRBV10-3|TRBJ2-1|few|NA
TGTGCCATCAGTGAGGGTTGGAAACAGGGAGGCGATGAGCAGTTCTTC
CAISEGWKQGGDEQFF
>TRBV5-1|TRBJ2-2|NA|TRBD2
TGCGCCAGCAGCTTCCTAGCGGTGAACACCGGGGAGCTGTTTTTT
CASSFLAVNTGELFF
>TRBV7-6|TRBJ2-7|few|NA
TGTGCCAGCAGCTTAAATCAGGGCTCCTACGAGCAGTACTTC
CASSLNQGSYEQYF
>TRBV10-3|TRBJ2-1|many|NA
TGTGGGAGCGGGCCTTACAATGAGCAGTTCTTC
CGSGPYNEQFF
>TRBV11-2|TRBJ1-1|few|NA
TGTGCCAGCAGCTTAACAGGGCGATTGATCACTGAAGCTTTCTTT
CASSLTGRLITEAFF
>TRBV7-2|TRBJ2-7|few|TRBD2
TGTGCCAGCAGCCTCCGGGGGGGGGTAGGAAGAAACGAGCAGTACTTC
CASSLRGGVGRNEQYF
>TRBV12-3/TRBV12-4|TRBJ2-7|many|TRBD1
TGTGCCAGCAGTCCTACGACAGGGGGACGAGAACAGTACTTC
CASSPTTGGREQYF
>TRBV5-1|TRBJ1-3|many|NA
TGCGCCAGCAGCTTGGGGCAGGGAGACACCATATATTTT
CASSLGQGDTIYF
>TRBV10-1|TRBJ2-3|NA|NA
TGCGCCAGCAGTGAGCGCGTGGATACGCAGTATTTT
CASSERVDTQYF
>TRBV18|TRBJ2-2|NA|NA
TGTGCCAGCTCACCACCCGAAAGAATCACCGGGGAGCTGTTTTTT
CASSPPERITGELFF
>TRBV2|TRBJ2-3|few|NA
TGTGCCAGCAGTCCTGCCTTGGATACAGATACGCAGTATTTT
CASSPALDTDTQYF
>TRBV3-1|TRBJ2-1|NA|NA
TGTGCCAGCAGCCAAATCGGACTCTACAATGAGCAGTTCTTC
CASSQIGLYNEQFF
>TRBV29-1|TRBJ2-7|once|NA
TGCAGCGCAGGAAAGCAGGGTCTATACTACGAGCAGTACTTC
CSAGKQGLYYEQYF
>TRBV12-3/TRBV12-4|TRBJ2-1|many|TRBD2
TGTGCCAGCACCGATGCGGGAGGGCCCGATAATGAGCAGTTCTTC
CASTDAGGPDNEQFF
>TRBV4-1|TRBJ2-7|many|NA
TGCGCCAGCAGCCAAGTCCCGGGGGCCTACGAGCAGTACTTC
CASSQVPGAYEQYF
>TRBV20-1|TRBJ2-3|few|NA
TGCAGTGCTCCCCGAGGTTTTGGATACTCGAACACAGATACGCAGTATTTT
CSAPRGFGYSNTDTQYF
>TRBV28|TRBJ1-5|NA|NA
TGTGCCAGCACGGAGGGAAATCAGCCCCAGCATTTT
CASTEGNQPQHF
>TRBV7-8|TRBJ2-2|NA|TRBD2
TGTGCCAGCAGCCAATGGCCTAGCGGGAGGTCGGCGAACACCGGGGAGCTGTTTTTT
CASSQWPSGRSANTGELFF
>TRBV6-2/TRBV6-3|TRBJ1-2|few|NA
TGTGCCAGCAGTTATCCAACCTATGGCTACACCTTC
CASSYPTYGYTF
>TRBV6-5|TRBJ1-1|few|NA
TGTGCCAGCAGTTACTCGGTAGCAAGGACTGAAGCTTTCTTT
CASSYSVARTEAFF
>TRBV7-9|TRBJ1-1|few|NA
TGTGCCAGCGGGGGCAGCTACGACACTGAAGCTTTCTTT
CASGGSYDTEAFF
>TRBV5-1|TRBJ1-4|many|TRBD1
TGCGCCAGCAGCTTGTGGACAGGGGAAAAACTGTTTTTT
CASSLWTGEKLFF